The 22 T cell receptor beta chains given below trace back to one sample, sequenced in a study of blood T cell repertoires in COVID-19. Profiling relied on immunoSEQ multiplex PCR, and the TCRdb table lists in-frame clones only, not all of them. The data contain about 220,000 clones, about nine tenths of them singletons. Sample: PBMCs or T cells enriched from blood (not recorded which). Receptors were obtained from a woman aged 30 to 39 with acute COVID-19.

The gene calls are TRBV24-1 and TRBJ1-5, with 10 nucleotides matching TRBD1. V gave up 4 bases and J gave up 0 bases; unmatched junction bases: 11. The CDR3 is 19 amino acids. The V gene's germline CDR1 is KGHDR and CDR2 SFDVKD. The CDR3 sequence is CATSECGGGTGVSNQPQHF. CDR3 in DNA: TGTGCCACCAGTGAATGCGGGGGGGGGACAGGGGTTAGCAATCAGCCCCAGCATTTT.

This clone has a handful of counts. J is TRBJ2-1 and V is TRBV6-4, with 13 bases identical to TRBD2. Germline V gene lookup returns CDR1 MRHNA and CDR2 SNTAGT. V shed 2 bases and J 3 bases; nucleotides not matched to a gene: 1. This CDR3 region has 16 residues. The CDR3 here is CASSDTSGGDYNEQFF. CDR3 bases: TGTGCCAGCAGTGACACTAGCGGGGGGGACTACAATGAGCAGTTCTTC.

The rearrangement links TRBV7-2 to TRBJ1-6; 7 bases are shared with TRBD1. Losses at the gene ends were 2 bases for V and 7 bases for J; bases not matched to a gene: 14. CDR3 length: 18 amino acids. Per germline, CDR1 SGHTA and CDR2 FQGNSA. CDR3 sequence (DNA): TGTGCCAGCAGCTTAATGGGCCCCACAGGGGTCTCCAATTCACCCCTCCACTTT. It codes for CASSLMGPTGVSNSPLHF.

The J gene is TRBJ2-2, the V gene TRBV27; TRBD2 might be the D (5 bases). The germline V and J ends were trimmed by 6 bases and 2 bases, with 13 bases remaining between them. Germline loops: CDR1 MNHEY, CDR2 SMNVEV (reference sequence). This CDR3 has 15 residues. The chain's CDR3 is CASSTLRANTGELFF. For the CDR3, the DNA is TGTGCCAGCAGCACTCTGAGGGCTAACACCGGGGAGCTGTTTTTT.

The chain employs TRBV5-1 and TRBJ1-2, with D possibly TRBD1 on 5 matching bases. Trimming took 0 bases from V and 7 from J, leaving 16 bases between them. This CDR3 comprises 15 residues. Germline loops: CDR1 SGHRS, CDR2 YFSETQ. This chain's CDR3 is CASSLGQAGVRGYTF. CDR3 DNA sequence: TGCGCCAGCAGCTTGGGACAAGCGGGGGTCCGTGGCTACACCTTC.

The chain uses TRBV11-3 and TRBJ2-7; D is unclear. Trimming pared 0 bases from V and 5 bases from J, leaving 8 bases between. Germline loops: CDR1 SGHNT, CDR2 YENEEA. The length of the CDR3 is 13 residues. The CDR3 DNA is TGTGCCAGCAGCTTAGAACGCGAGGACGAGCAGTACTTC. Protein product: CASSLEREDEQYF.

This clone occurred once. J is TRBJ1-4 and V is TRBV13; D is unclear. The germline V and J ends were trimmed by 3 bases and 6 bases, with 11 bases remaining between them. The CDR3 has 14 residues. Per germline, CDR1 PRHDT and CDR2 FYEKMQ (reference sequence). CDR3 nucleotide sequence: TGTGCCAGCAGCTTTGGGCGCGGGGATGAAAAACTGTTTTTT. It encodes CASSFGRGDEKLFF.

The table lists this clone with a few counts. The genes are TRBV2 and TRBJ1-6; D not resolved. The CDR3 consists of 12 residues. V was shortened by 6 bases and J by 9 bases, with 9 bases between the two germline ends. The V gene's germline CDR1 is SNHLY and CDR2 FYNNEI. In nucleotides, the CDR3 is TGTGCCAGCAGCCTTGCGGGTTCACCCCTCCACTTT. It specifies CASSLAGSPLHF. The entire variable domain, with the rest obtained from reference TRBV2 and TRBJ1-6, is as follows: EPEVTQTPSHQVTQMGQEVILRCVPISNHLYFYWYRQILGQKVEFLVSFYNNEISEKSEIFDDQFSVERPDGSNFTLKIRSTKLEDSAMYFCASSLAGSPLHFGNGTRLTVT.

The rearrangement links TRBV11-2 to TRBJ1-3, with 7 positions matching TRBD1. V trimming: 2 bases; J trimming: 0 bases; junction bases outside the gene matches: 4. Germline values: CDR1 SGHAT, CDR2 FQNNGV. The CDR3 runs 16 residues. The CDR3 loop is CASSLWGTDSGNTIYF. The CDR3 coding sequence is TGTGCCAGCAGCTTATGGGGGACAGACTCTGGAAACACCATATATTTT.

The V call is TRBV6-2 or TRBV6-3, the J call TRBJ2-1; D is perhaps TRBD1 (6 bases). V was cut by 5 bases and J by 3 bases, with 17 bases left in between. The CDR3 is made up of 16 amino acids. CDR1 is MNHEY and CDR2 is SVGEGT in the germline V gene. CDR3: CASSQGTNVLYNEQFF. CDR3 nucleotide sequence: TGTGCCAGCAGTCAGGGGACCAACGTACTCTACAATGAGCAGTTCTTC.

V usage is TRBV10-3 and J usage is TRBJ1-5; D uncertain. Germline CDR1 and CDR2: ENHRY and SYGVKD. The CDR3 has 13 amino acids. The V end lost 5 bases, the J end lost 4 bases, and 9 bases lay between the germline ends. As DNA, the CDR3 is TGTGCCATCAGTTCTGACACAAATCAGCCCCAGCATTTT. It is translated as CAISSDTNQPQHF.

This chain joins TRBV7-9 and TRBJ1-1, with 7 bases identical to TRBD1. Germline V gives CDR1 SEHNR, CDR2 FQNEAQ (reference sequence). CDR3 length: 16 residues. After removal of 3 bases from V and 0 bases from J, the junction contained 7 bases not matched to a gene. The chain's CDR3 is CASSFYRGSMNTEAFF. The CDR3 DNA reads as TGTGCCAGCAGCTTTTACAGGGGAAGCATGAACACTGAAGCTTTCTTT. Complete variable domain (other parts from reference TRBV7-9 and TRBJ1-1): DTGVSQNPRHKITKRGQNVTFRCDPISEHNRLYWYRQTLGQGPEFLTYFQNEAQLEKSRLLSDRFSAERPKGSFSTLEIQRTEQGDSAMYLCASSFYRGSMNTEAFFGQGTRLTVV.

The CDR3 spells CASIRTGAIYGYTF. The CDR3 DNA is TGTGCCAGCATTCGGACAGGGGCGATCTATGGCTACACCTTC. The chain links TRBV28 to TRBJ1-2, with 9 positions matching TRBD1. CDR1 is MDHEN and CDR2 is SYDVKM in the germline V gene. The trim removed 7 bases at V and 4 bases at J, leaving 7 bases unmatched. The CDR3 spans 14 residues.

DNA for the CDR3: TGTGCCACCAGGCAGGGCCCGAGCTCCTATAATTCACCCCTCCACTTT. As protein: CATRQGPSSYNSPLHF. This chain links TRBV15 with TRBJ1-6; a weak D match, TRBD1 (5 bases). V shed 6 bases and J shed 0 bases, with 12 bases lying between them. The germline V gene encodes CDR1 LNHNV and CDR2 YYDKDF (reference sequence). This CDR3 comprises 16 residues.

The chain links TRBV5-4 to TRBJ1-1; a possible D gene is TRBD1 (5 bases). Germline V gene lookup returns CDR1 SGHNT and CDR2 YYREEE (reference sequence). This CDR3 is 13 amino acids long. The V gene lost 1 base and the J gene lost 6 bases, with 10 bases spanning the gap. The chain's CDR3 is CASSLTGTPEAFF. DNA of the CDR3: TGTGCCAGCAGCTTGACAGGTACACCTGAAGCTTTCTTT.

The rearrangement links TRBV10-3 to TRBJ1-1; TRBD1 might be the D (5 bases). CDR3 length: 15 amino acids. The V and J ends lost 2 bases and 12 bases respectively, with 22 bases between them. Germline V gives CDR1 ENHRY, CDR2 SYGVKD. CDR3 sequence: CAISERAGQTQATFF. CDR3 sequence (DNA): TGTGCCATCAGTGAGAGGGCAGGGCAGACACAAGCTACTTTCTTT.

The chain recombines TRBV18 with TRBJ1-2; 10 bases agree with TRBD1. Trimming took 2 bases from V and 1 from J; bases not matched to a gene: 7. Germline CDR1 is KGHSH and CDR2 is LQKENI. The CDR3 length is 17 residues. The DNA for the CDR3 is TGTGCCAGCTCACCAAAGGGACAGGGGCCCTTTAACTATGGCTACACCTTC. This translates into CASSPKGQGPFNYGYTF.

V is TRBV3-1 (or the pseudogene TRBV3-2) and J is TRBJ1-2; D remains unclear. Germline CDR1 and CDR2: LGHDT and YNNKEL (reference sequence). The V end lost 6 bases, the J end lost 0 bases, and 20 bases lay between the germline ends. The length of the CDR3 is 17 residues. This chain's CDR3 is CASRGYSYDTANYGYTF. DNA for the CDR3: TGTGCCAGCAGGGGTTACTCCTACGACACCGCTAACTATGGCTACACCTTC.

The genes are TRBV7-6 and TRBJ2-1; no firm D call. CDR1 SGHVS and CDR2 FNYEAQ come from the germline V gene. Trimming stripped 5 bases from V and 0 bases from J, with 8 bases between. This CDR3 contains 14 residues. CDR3 protein: CASSRSSSYNEQFF. As DNA, the CDR3 is TGTGCCAGCAGCCGTAGTAGCTCCTACAATGAGCAGTTCTTC.

The chain couples TRBV7-9 to TRBJ2-1; the match to TRBD2 covers 9 bases. The CDR3 has 15 amino acids. With V trimmed by 3 bases and J by 7 bases, 7 bases remained unmatched. Germline V gene sequence: CDR1 SEHNR, CDR2 FQNEAQ (reference sequence). The CDR3 here is CASSFKSGGSNEQFF. CDR3 sequence (DNA): TGTGCCAGCAGCTTTAAGAGCGGGGGGTCGAATGAGCAGTTCTTC.

V is TRBV14 and J is TRBJ2-7; 7 bases agree with TRBD1. The trim removed 0 bases at V and 5 bases at J, leaving 10 bases unmatched. The CDR3 loop spans 16 amino acids. In germline, CDR1 is SGHDN, CDR2 FVKESK. In DNA form, the CDR3 reads TGTGCCAGCAGCCAAGATCCAAGGACAGGAAGGGACGAGCAGTACTTC. Translating it yields CASSQDPRTGRDEQYF.

This clone has only one observation. J is TRBJ2-6 and V is TRBV5-1, with 7 bases identical to TRBD1. With 4 bases clipped from V and 2 bases from J, the junction kept 12 bases outside the gene matches. The CDR3 runs to 18 residues. In germline, CDR1 is SGHRS, CDR2 YFSETQ. CDR3 protein: CASSHYRGTEAGANVLTF. The CDR3 bases are TGCGCCAGCAGCCACTACAGGGGTACAGAAGCTGGGGCCAACGTCCTGACTTTC.